This paragraph reports one T cell receptor beta chain. The clone's antigen remains unknown. Relative to the germline gene, one junction end is altered; a read error may explain this. This sample also contains other DNA sequences that code for the same CDR3. Library creation used the immunoSEQ multiplex PCR assay. TCRdb mirrors the immuneACCESS table, restricted to in-frame sequences. Some clones are absent from its copies; in checked studies, under half trace to an unresolved V gene, and the reason for the others is unknown. The sample contains 120,000 to 150,000 clones, around 90% of them found a single time. Together, the top ten hold approximately 1.5% of the sample. Taken from the germline V gene (reference sequence), the CDR1 and CDR2 loops are PRHDT and FYEKMQ. From cysteine to phenylalanine, the CDR3 is 13 amino acids long. Of the read, only the CDR3 DNA is kept; its 39 bases are in frame from base 1.

The donors were people with melanoma. This entry belongs to a study of CD4+ T cells in melanoma (dated by TCRdb to between 2020 and 2023). Study-level background: The study examined neoantigen-specific CD4+ T cells in human melanoma.

On the study overall, not on this receptor specifically: Neoantigen-specific CD4+ T cells in melanoma were reported to show diverse differentiation states. Neoantigen-specific CD4+ T cells were reported to be correlated with the function of CD8+ T cells, macrophages and B cells.

The TCR originated in a human donor with melanoma. This receptor chain uses TRBV13 and TRBJ2-7, and 7 bases in between align with TRBD1. CDR3 loop: CASSMDRTYEQYF. In nucleotide form, the sequence is TGTGCCAGCAGCATGGACAGGACCTACGAGCAATACTTC.